This is a list of T cell receptor beta chains from one sample in a study of response to subunit inactivated influenza vaccine. TCRdb independently ran MiXCR on the RT-PCR reads; one entry per CDR3 protein. The sample shows hundreds of thousands of distinct CDR3 sequences, 10% to 15% of them seen only once. The sequences come from PBMCs from blood, collected roughly 46 days after vaccination. Source of these receptors: a man in his fifties or sixties who received an inactivated influenza vaccine. The CDR3 runs from the conserved cysteine through the conserved F or W. Fields, in order: CDR3 protein, CDR3 DNA, CDR3 length, clone size, V gene, J gene, D gene. A D gene is named only where the DNA matches it firmly. The size field is filled for only some rows; it gives once, few, many or a size class.

CDR3: CASSHDSLSLPQHF
DNA: TGTGCCAGCAGCCACGACAGTCTTTCGCTGCCCCAGCATTTT
length: 14
size: -
V: TRBV28
J: TRBJ1-5
D: -

CDR3: CAISPGTGGSYEQYF
DNA: TGTGCCATCAGCCCCGGGACAGGGGGCTCCTACGAGCAGTACTTC
length: 15
size: -
V: TRBV10-3
J: TRBJ2-7
D: TRBD1

CDR3: CSASLDIGEQYF
DNA: TGCAGTGCTAGTCTCGATATAGGCGAGCAGTACTTC
length: 12
size: few
V: TRBV20-1
J: TRBJ2-7
D: -

CDR3: CSASTYRGVSTEAFF
DNA: TGCAGTGCTAGTACGTACAGGGGGGTCAGCACTGAAGCTTTCTTT
length: 15
size: -
V: TRBV20-1
J: TRBJ1-1
D: TRBD1

CDR3: CSVELADTQYF
DNA: TGCAGCGTTGAACTCGCAGATACGCAGTATTTT
length: 11
size: -
V: TRBV29-1
J: TRBJ2-3
D: -

CDR3: CASSWGQGSNQPQHF
DNA: TGTGCCAGCAGCTGGGGACAGGGTAGCAATCAGCCCCAGCATTTT
length: 15
size: -
V: TRBV5-6
J: TRBJ1-5
D: TRBD1

CDR3: CASSFPGTSGETQYF
DNA: TGTGCCAGCAGTTTCCCCGGGACTAGCGGGGAGACCCAGTACTTC
length: 15
size: many
V: TRBV12-3/TRBV12-4
J: TRBJ2-5
D: TRBD2

CDR3: CASSQLGLAGVLGGTDTQYF
DNA: TGTGCCAGCAGCCAGCTCGGACTAGCGGGAGTATTAGGGGGCACAGATACGCAGTATTTT
length: 20
size: -
V: TRBV14
J: TRBJ2-3
D: TRBD2

CDR3: CASSDFGRAKGWPDTQYF
DNA: TGTGCCAGCAGTGATTTCGGCAGGGCGAAAGGATGGCCAGATACGCAGTATTTT
length: 18
size: -
V: TRBV2
J: TRBJ2-3
D: -

CDR3: CASSDGTLASSYNEQFF
DNA: TGCGCCAGCAGCGACGGGACACTAGCGAGCTCCTACAATGAGCAGTTCTTC
length: 17
size: -
V: TRBV5-1
J: TRBJ2-1
D: -

CDR3: CASSLLALPKGTGELFF
DNA: TGTGCCAGCAGTCTACTAGCGCTACCCAAGGGCACCGGGGAGCTGTTTTTT
length: 17
size: -
V: TRBV28
J: TRBJ2-2
D: TRBD2

CDR3: CASSESTGSPYNEQFF
DNA: TGCGCCAGCAGTGAGTCGACAGGGTCCCCCTACAATGAGCAGTTCTTC
length: 16
size: -
V: TRBV10-1
J: TRBJ2-1
D: TRBD1

CDR3: CASSEQGAVGNTIYF
DNA: TGTGCCAGCAGTGAACAGGGGGCAGTTGGAAACACCATATATTTT
length: 15
size: -
V: TRBV25-1
J: TRBJ1-3
D: TRBD1

CDR3: CASREGSLPGELFF
DNA: TGTGCCAGCAGGGAAGGATCCCTTCCCGGGGAGCTGTTTTTT
length: 14
size: -
V: TRBV11-1
J: TRBJ2-2
D: -

CDR3: CATSRDPASGGIQYF
DNA: TGTGCCACCAGCAGAGATCCCGCTAGCGGGGGGATTCAGTACTTC
length: 15
size: many
V: TRBV15
J: TRBJ2-4
D: TRBD2

CDR3: CSARSLTSGGLQETQYF
DNA: TGCAGTGCTAGAAGCCTGACTAGCGGGGGACTCCAAGAGACCCAGTACTTC
length: 17
size: few
V: TRBV20-1
J: TRBJ2-5
D: TRBD2

CDR3: CASSFPGSAPFF
DNA: TGTGCCAGCAGCTTTCCGGGCTCAGCCCCTTTCTTT
length: 12
size: many
V: TRBV7-9
J: TRBJ1-1
D: -

CDR3: CAIGDELPNNEQFF
DNA: TGTGCCATCGGTGATGAACTACCAAACAATGAGCAGTTCTTC
length: 14
size: once
V: TRBV10-3
J: TRBJ2-1
D: -

CDR3: CASSGSDRPYEQYF
DNA: TGTGCCAGCAGTGGCTCGGACAGACCCTACGAGCAGTACTTC
length: 14
size: many
V: TRBV28
J: TRBJ2-7
D: -

CDR3: CASSLGPQRGGPQTSTDTQYF
DNA: TGTGCCAGCAGTTTGGGCCCTCAGAGGGGGGGTCCACAGACGTCCACAGATACGCAGTATTTT
length: 21
size: many
V: TRBV28
J: TRBJ2-3
D: -

CDR3: CASELANTGELFF
DNA: TGTGCCAGCGAGTTGGCGAACACCGGGGAGCTGTTTTTT
length: 13
size: -
V: TRBV7-9
J: TRBJ2-2
D: -

CDR3: CSARVEASGGTDTQYF
DNA: TGCAGTGCTAGAGTGGAGGCTAGCGGGGGCACAGATACGCAGTATTTT
length: 16
size: -
V: TRBV20-1
J: TRBJ2-3
D: TRBD2

CDR3: CASSFGSSGSDTQYF
DNA: TGCGCCAGCAGCTTTGGTTCTTCCGGGTCAGATACGCAGTATTTT
length: 15
size: many
V: TRBV5-1
J: TRBJ2-3
D: -

CDR3: CASSLRQDSTGELFF
DNA: TGCGCCAGCAGCTTGAGACAGGACAGCACCGGGGAGCTGTTTTTT
length: 15
size: -
V: TRBV5-1
J: TRBJ2-2
D: -

CDR3: CASSEKGGIYEQYF
DNA: TGCGCCAGCAGTGAAAAGGGAGGGATATACGAGCAGTACTTC
length: 14
size: few
V: TRBV10-2
J: TRBJ2-7
D: TRBD2

CDR3: CAWLPSGHPSSYNEQFF
DNA: TGTGCCTGGTTACCTTCGGGACACCCGAGCTCCTACAATGAGCAGTTCTTC
length: 17
size: -
V: TRBV30
J: TRBJ2-1
D: -

CDR3: CASSQKRESYNEQFF
DNA: TGCGCCAGCAGCCAAAAGCGGGAGAGCTACAATGAGCAGTTCTTC
length: 15
size: few
V: TRBV5-1
J: TRBJ2-1
D: TRBD2

CDR3: CATSDRLAGQETQYF
DNA: TGTGCCACCAGTGATCGACTAGCGGGACAAGAGACCCAGTACTTC
length: 15
size: few
V: TRBV24-1
J: TRBJ2-5
D: TRBD2

CDR3: CASSLEVSLGSGLAQYF
DNA: TGTGCCAGCAGCTTAGAAGTTAGCCTCGGCTCCGGGTTGGCCCAGTACTTC
length: 17
size: few
V: TRBV11-2
J: TRBJ2-5
D: -

CDR3: CASPEWGSTSTDTQYF
DNA: TGTGCCAGCCCAGAGTGGGGCTCCACTAGCACAGATACGCAGTATTTT
length: 16
size: few
V: TRBV2
J: TRBJ2-3
D: -

CDR3: CASSRGDSPGREQYF
DNA: TGTGCCAGCAGTCGGGGGGATTCCCCTGGTAGGGAGCAGTACTTC
length: 15
size: -
V: TRBV2
J: TRBJ2-7
D: TRBD2

CDR3: CSDPGGYEQYF
DNA: TGCAGCGATCCCGGAGGGTACGAGCAGTACTTC
length: 11
size: many
V: TRBV29-1
J: TRBJ2-7
D: -

CDR3: CASSPIGGTQYF
DNA: TGCGCCAGCAGCCCCATAGGCGGGACCCAGTACTTC
length: 12
size: -
V: TRBV5-1
J: TRBJ2-5
D: -

CDR3: CASSLVPTSGHHEQYF
DNA: TGTGCCAGCAGCTTAGTTCCGACTAGCGGCCACCACGAGCAGTACTTC
length: 16
size: many
V: TRBV11-1
J: TRBJ2-7
D: TRBD2

CDR3: CAISDGQGTGELFF
DNA: TGTGCCATCAGTGATGGACAGGGGACCGGGGAGCTGTTTTTT
length: 14
size: -
V: TRBV10-3
J: TRBJ2-2
D: TRBD1

CDR3: CASSPGLAGLTGELFF
DNA: TGTGCCAGCTCACCGGGACTAGCGGGACTCACCGGGGAGCTGTTTTTT
length: 16
size: -
V: TRBV18
J: TRBJ2-2
D: TRBD2

CDR3: CSASAGGYEQYF
DNA: TGCAGTGCATCAGCGGGAGGGTACGAGCAGTACTTC
length: 12
size: -
V: TRBV20-1
J: TRBJ2-7
D: TRBD2

CDR3: CASSLTGSMTYEQYF
DNA: TGTGCCAGCAGTTTAACTGGGAGCATGACTTACGAGCAGTACTTC
length: 15
size: -
V: TRBV12-3/TRBV12-4
J: TRBJ2-7
D: -

CDR3: CASSNRRETQYF
DNA: TGTGCCAGCAGTAACCGACGAGAGACCCAGTACTTC
length: 12
size: -
V: TRBV25-1
J: TRBJ2-5
D: -

CDR3: CARCLASWGGWSSDTQYF
DNA: TGTGCCCGCTGTTTAGCGTCCTGGGGGGGGTGGTCTTCAGATACGCAGTATTTT
length: 18
size: -
V: TRBV12-3/TRBV12-4
J: TRBJ2-3
D: TRBD2

CDR3: CASSLAGRFEQYF
DNA: TGTGCCAGCAGCTTAGCTGGACGTTTCGAGCAGTACTTC
length: 13
size: few
V: TRBV7-8
J: TRBJ2-7
D: -

CDR3: CASSHLKLGEREQYF
DNA: TGTGCCAGCAGTCACCTCAAGTTAGGGGAACGCGAGCAGTACTTC
length: 15
size: few
V: TRBV6-5
J: TRBJ2-7
D: -

CDR3: CASSSLEGVGSYEQYF
DNA: TGTGCCAGCAGCTCCCTAGAGGGTGTCGGCTCCTACGAGCAGTACTTC
length: 16
size: few
V: TRBV7-6
J: TRBJ2-7
D: -

CDR3: CASSLQGDNEQFF
DNA: TGCGCCAGCAGCTTACAGGGGGACAATGAGCAGTTCTTC
length: 13
size: many
V: TRBV5-1
J: TRBJ2-1
D: TRBD1

CDR3: CSARARGRGSSYNEQFF
DNA: TGCAGTGCTAGGGCCAGGGGGAGAGGGAGCTCCTACAATGAGCAGTTCTTC
length: 17
size: -
V: TRBV20-1
J: TRBJ2-1
D: TRBD1

CDR3: CASSSQGAGQPQHF
DNA: TGTGCCAGCAGTTCTCAGGGGGCTGGTCAGCCCCAGCATTTT
length: 14
size: few
V: TRBV6-2/TRBV6-3
J: TRBJ1-5
D: TRBD1

CDR3: CASRLRGTAAYEQYF
DNA: TGTGCCAGCAGACTCCGCGGGACAGCTGCCTACGAGCAGTACTTC
length: 15
size: -
V: TRBV6-2/TRBV6-3
J: TRBJ2-7
D: -

CDR3: CASSLIPSARGIYEQYF
DNA: TGCGCCAGCAGCTTAATCCCCTCGGCCCGCGGAATCTACGAGCAGTACTTC
length: 17
size: few
V: TRBV5-1
J: TRBJ2-7
D: -

CDR3: CASTHGRTYEQYF
DNA: TGTGCCAGCACCCACGGCAGGACTTACGAGCAGTACTTC
length: 13
size: few
V: TRBV6-1
J: TRBJ2-7
D: -

CDR3: CASSQEDMPNTEAFF
DNA: TGTGCCAGCAGCCAAGAAGACATGCCGAACACTGAAGCTTTCTTT
length: 15
size: many
V: TRBV4-2
J: TRBJ1-1
D: -

CDR3: CASSRSGQWATGELFF
DNA: TGTGCCAGCAGCCGGTCGGGACAGTGGGCGACCGGGGAGCTGTTTTTT
length: 16
size: -
V: TRBV25-1
J: TRBJ2-2
D: TRBD1

CDR3: CASSLGRGRAFYNEQFF
DNA: TGTGCCAGCAGCTTAGGACGGGGGAGGGCCTTCTACAATGAGCAGTTCTTC
length: 17
size: -
V: TRBV11-3
J: TRBJ2-1
D: TRBD2

CDR3: CSVVSGSYNEQFF
DNA: TGCAGCGTTGTGTCCGGCTCCTACAATGAGCAGTTCTTC
length: 13
size: -
V: TRBV29-1
J: TRBJ2-1
D: -

CDR3: CASSSLGVQLPDNEQFF
DNA: TGTGCCAGCAGCTCCCTTGGGGTTCAATTACCAGACAATGAGCAGTTCTTC
length: 17
size: many
V: TRBV5-6
J: TRBJ2-1
D: -

CDR3: CASSLEGLGYNEQFF
DNA: TGTGCCAGCAGCTTGGAGGGCCTAGGCTACAATGAGCAGTTCTTC
length: 15
size: many
V: TRBV5-5
J: TRBJ2-1
D: -

CDR3: CASSLNRDRAPGANVLTF
DNA: TGTGCCAGCAGCTTAAATCGGGACAGGGCTCCTGGGGCCAACGTCCTGACTTTC
length: 18
size: -
V: TRBV11-1
J: TRBJ2-6
D: TRBD1

CDR3: CASSLGGSSYNEQFF
DNA: TGTGCCAGCAGCTTAGGGGGGAGCTCCTACAATGAGCAGTTCTTC
length: 15
size: many
V: TRBV5-1
J: TRBJ2-1
D: -

CDR3: CASSSVGGEQFF
DNA: TGTGCCAGCAGTAGCGTCGGAGGTGAGCAGTTCTTC
length: 12
size: few
V: TRBV7-8
J: TRBJ2-1
D: -

CDR3: CASSPRASDHGYTF
DNA: TGTGCCAGCTCACCACGGGCCTCAGACCATGGCTACACCTTC
length: 14
size: few
V: TRBV18
J: TRBJ1-2
D: -